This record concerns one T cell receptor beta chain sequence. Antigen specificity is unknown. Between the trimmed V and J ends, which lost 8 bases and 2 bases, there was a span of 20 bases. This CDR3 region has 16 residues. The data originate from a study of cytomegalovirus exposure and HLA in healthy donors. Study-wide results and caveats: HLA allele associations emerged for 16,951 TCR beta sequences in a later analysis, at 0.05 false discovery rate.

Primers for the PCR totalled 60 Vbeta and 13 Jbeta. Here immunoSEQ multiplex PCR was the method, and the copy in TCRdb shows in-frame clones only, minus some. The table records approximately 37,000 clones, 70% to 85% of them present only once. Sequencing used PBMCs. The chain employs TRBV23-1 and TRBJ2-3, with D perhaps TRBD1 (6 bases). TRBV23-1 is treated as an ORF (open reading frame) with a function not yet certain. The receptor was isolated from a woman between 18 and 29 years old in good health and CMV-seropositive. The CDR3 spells CASPRNGQIHTDTQYF. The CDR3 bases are TGCGCCAGCCCCCGAAACGGACAGATACACACAGATACGCAGTATTTT.